The 18 T cell receptor beta chains in this list originate from one sample, sequenced in a study of blood T cell repertoires in COVID-19. Sequencing was performed with immunoSEQ multiplex PCR; in TCRdb, only in-frame clones are kept and a portion is missing. The data show roughly 290,000 clones, roughly 89% seen once. The sample consisted of PBMCs or T cells enriched from blood (not recorded which). The receptors come from a woman aged 35 to 49 who had recovered from COVID-19.

This chain uses TRBV6-5 with TRBJ1-4, with 10 bases lining up with TRBD1. Germline V gives CDR1 MNHEY, CDR2 SVGAGI. CDR3 length equals 15 residues. Losses at the gene ends were 10 bases for V and 4 bases for J; bases not matched to a gene: 9. CDR3 loop: CATQRRDRGNEKLFF. CDR3 DNA: TGTGCCACACAGCGAAGGGACAGGGGTAATGAAAAACTGTTTTTT.

The gene calls are TRBV20-1 and TRBJ1-1, with D tentatively TRBD1 (5 bases). The CDR3 is 13 residues long. Deletions cut 3 bases from V and 11 bases from J, with 19 bases between. The germline V gene has CDR1 DFQATT and CDR2 SNEGSKA (reference sequence). CDR3 bases: TGCAGTGCTAGTACCACGTTCCTAGGGGATGCTTTCTTT. Its protein is CSASTTFLGDAFF.

The V and J genes are TRBV11-3 and TRBJ1-2; D remains ambiguous. Germline V CDR1 and CDR2: SGHNT, YENEEA. The CDR3 length is 13 residues. Trimming left V 2 bases short and J 4 bases short, with 8 bases between. Written as DNA, the CDR3 is TGTGCCAGCAGCTTATCGGGTGGCTATGGCTACACCTTC. It codes for CASSLSGGYGYTF.

The chain combines TRBV29-1 with TRBJ2-3; TRBD2 matches at 7 bases. CDR1 and CDR2 (germline): SQVTM, ANQGSEA. V gave up 2 bases and J gave up 0 bases; unmatched junction bases: 2. The CDR3 runs 14 residues. The CDR3 DNA reads TGCAGCGTTGAACGGACTAGAAGCACAGATACGCAGTATTTT. Its translation: CSVERTRSTDTQYF.

The V and J genes are TRBV24-1 and TRBJ2-3; 9 nucleotides match TRBD2. The CDR3 has 15 residues. V trimming: 4 bases; J trimming: 5 bases; junction bases outside the gene matches: 6. Germline V gives CDR1 KGHDR, CDR2 SFDVKD. CDR3 bases: TGTGCCACCAGTGACCGCGTAGCGGGGGTAGATACGCAGTATTTT. Protein sequence: CATSDRVAGVDTQYF.

The chain employs TRBV30 and TRBJ2-7; 14 bases fit TRBD2. V dropped 4 bases and J dropped 0; count of bases not matched to a gene: 5. Germline V gives CDR1 GTSNPN, CDR2 SVGIG (reference sequence). The CDR3 is made up of 16 amino acids. The CDR3 bases are TGTGCCTGGAAGAGGACTAGCGGGGGGCCCTCCTACGAGCAGTACTTC. This encodes CAWKRTSGGPSYEQYF.

This clone has just one count. V and J are TRBV11-2 and TRBJ2-5; 7 bases align to TRBD2. V was clipped by 1 base and J by 7 bases; unmatched bases: 0. CDR1 is SGHAT, CDR2 FQNNGV, per germline. This CDR3 contains 12 residues. The CDR3 reads CASSLGEGTQYF. The CDR3 coding sequence is TGTGCCAGCAGCTTAGGGGAGGGGACCCAGTACTTC.

The chain couples TRBV9 to TRBJ1-4; possible D gene TRBD1, 6 bases. Germline values: CDR1 SGDLS, CDR2 YYNGEE. This CDR3 is 14 amino acids long. V was shortened by 0 bases and J by 8 bases, with 11 bases between the two germline ends. In DNA, the CDR3 is TGTGCCAGCAGCGTAGGCAACAGGGAAGAAAAACTGTTTTTT. Translation gives CASSVGNREEKLFF.

The chain joins TRBV18 to TRBJ2-1, with 8 bases identical to TRBD1. Germline CDR1 reads KGHSH; CDR2 reads LQKENI. CDR3 length equals 15 residues. After removal of 1 base from V and 7 bases from J, the junction contained 6 bases not matched to a gene. This CDR3 reads CASSPLTGGENEQFF. CDR3 nucleotide sequence: TGTGCCAGCTCACCACTCACAGGGGGAGAGAATGAGCAGTTCTTC.

Of note for this clone: Relative to the germline gene, one junction end is altered; a read error may explain this. V gene TRBV6-5 combines with J gene TRBJ2-5; the D gene is possibly TRBD2 (5 bases). CDR1 and CDR2 from the germline V gene are MNHEY and SVGAGI. The CDR3 is 14 amino acids. CDR3 sequence: CASSYSGMGETQYF. The CDR3 nucleotides are TGTGCCAGCAGCTACTCCGGGATGGGAGAGACCCAGTACTTC.

This chain links TRBV6-5 with TRBJ2-7; 13 positions match TRBD2. The V segment lost 2 bases and the J segment 5 bases; nucleotides outside the gene matches: 6. CDR1 and CDR2 from the germline V gene are MNHEY and SVGAGI. This CDR3 has 16 residues. The CDR3 bases are TGTGCCAGCAGTTACGGACTAGCGGGAGTTGGGCACGAGCAGTACTTC. It is translated as CASSYGLAGVGHEQYF.

In its sample, this clone was seen once. The V call is TRBV7-6, the J call TRBJ2-1; D possibly corresponds to TRBD1 (6 bases). The CDR3 is 12 residues long. The germline V and J ends were trimmed by 4 bases and 10 bases, with 11 bases remaining between them. Germline CDR1 SGHVS, CDR2 FNYEAQ. In DNA form, the CDR3 reads TGTGCCAGCAGCTCTGGGGGCGGGGAGCAGTTCTTC. It encodes CASSSGGGEQFF.

The chain has TRBV3-1 (or the pseudogene TRBV3-2) and TRBJ2-7; D is unresolved. The length of the CDR3 is 14 residues. V lost 1 base, J lost 7 bases, and 14 bases lay in between. Per the germline V gene, CDR1 is LGHDT and CDR2 is YNNKEL (reference sequence). The CDR3 coding sequence is TGTGCCAGCAGCCAAGTGGATACCATCGGGGAGCAGTACTTC. This translates into CASSQVDTIGEQYF.

Note on this clone: One end of the junction varies from germline; a read error may be responsible. The chain recombines TRBV7-7 with TRBJ1-3, with TRBD1 identical over 10 bases. Germline V lookup: CDR1 SSHAT, CDR2 FNYEAQ (reference sequence). The CDR3 covers 15 residues. This chain's CDR3 is CASSPGTGEGNTIYF. CDR3 nucleotide sequence: TGTGCTAGCAGTCCCGGGACAGGGGAAGGAAACACCATATATTTT.

This clone was seen a single time. The rearrangement joins TRBV2 to TRBJ1-4; the D is unclear. V was clipped by 1 base and J by 0 bases, with 6 bases between them. CDR1 and CDR2 (germline): SNHLY, FYNNEI. CDR3 size: 15 residues. The CDR3 protein is CASSEGAATNEKLFF. The CDR3 nucleotides are TGTGCCAGCAGTGAAGGGGCTGCAACTAATGAAAAACTGTTTTTT.

V is TRBV6-6 and J is TRBJ1-6, with a tentative D call TRBD1 (6 bases). The CDR3 has 15 amino acids. Germline V gives CDR1 MNHNY, CDR2 SVGAGI (reference sequence). V lost 6 bases to trimming and J lost 6 bases, with 15 bases between them. The CDR3 nucleotides read TGTGCCAGCAGCGCCACCGGGACATTTAATTCACCCCTCCACTTT. Encoded protein: CASSATGTFNSPLHF.

This chain connects TRBV7-3 to TRBJ2-1; 9 bases map to TRBD2. J lost 9 bases, V lost 4 bases, and 16 bases had no gene match. CDR1 is SGHTA and CDR2 is FQGTGA in the germline V gene. The CDR3 length is 17 residues. DNA for the CDR3: TGTGCCAGCAGCTCGACCGCGATAGCGGGAGCCCGGAGTGAGCAGTTCTTC. As protein: CASSSTAIAGARSEQFF. Combining the CDR3 with reference TRBV7-3 and TRBJ2-1 gives the whole variable domain GAGVSQTPSNKVTEKGKYVELRCDPISGHTALYWYRQSLGQGPEFLIYFQGTGAADDSGLPNDRFFAVRPEGSVSTLKIQRTERGDSAVYLCASSSTAIAGARSEQFFGPGTRLTVL.

The rearrangement links TRBV5-5 to TRBJ2-5, with D unclear. CDR1 and CDR2 (germline): SGHKS, YYEKEE (reference sequence). The CDR3 consists of 15 residues. The V gene lost 2 bases and the J gene lost 0 bases, with 11 bases spanning the gap. The CDR3 bases are TGTGCCAGCAGCTTAACGACGGAGTACCAAGAGACCCAGTACTTC. It translates to CASSLTTEYQETQYF.